This TCR beta chain emerged from a study of radiotherapy plus CTLA-4 blockade in lung cancer. The study's findings and limits: There was expansion of tumor-derived TCR clones in blood after radiotherapy plus ipilimumab.

The CDR3 has 14 amino acids. The germline V gene has CDR1 GTSNPN and CDR2 SVGIG (reference sequence). V lost 0 bases to trimming and J lost 7 bases, with 15 bases between them. This clone was recorded only once. The target antigen is unknown. Clones were read by immunoSEQ multiplex PCR, and TCRdb kept only the in-frame ones, dropping some. The table shows roughly 42,000 clones, with 63% occurring only once. The sample consisted of peripheral blood, taken from a patient treated with radiotherapy plus ipilimumab. The sequence was collected from a human donor with non-small cell lung cancer who had a partial response to radiotherapy plus ipilimumab. This sequence joins TRBV30 and TRBJ1-1; D unclear. CDR3 sequence reads: CAWSVYQLFDEAFF. For the CDR3, the DNA is TGTGCCTGGAGTGTCTATCAACTATTCGATGAAGCTTTCTTT.